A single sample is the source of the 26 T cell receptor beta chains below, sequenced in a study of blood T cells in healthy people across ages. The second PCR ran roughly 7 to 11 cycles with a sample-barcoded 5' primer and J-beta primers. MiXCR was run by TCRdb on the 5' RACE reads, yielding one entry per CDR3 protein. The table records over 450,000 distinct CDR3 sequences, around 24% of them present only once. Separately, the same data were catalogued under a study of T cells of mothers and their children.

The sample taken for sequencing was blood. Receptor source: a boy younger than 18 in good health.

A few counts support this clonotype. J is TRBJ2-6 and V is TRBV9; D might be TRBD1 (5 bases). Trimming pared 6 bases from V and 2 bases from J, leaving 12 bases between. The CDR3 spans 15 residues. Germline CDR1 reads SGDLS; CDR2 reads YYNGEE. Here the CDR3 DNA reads TGTGCCAGCACATCAGGGCTCACTGGGGCCAACGTCCTGACTTTC. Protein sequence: CASTSGLTGANVLTF.

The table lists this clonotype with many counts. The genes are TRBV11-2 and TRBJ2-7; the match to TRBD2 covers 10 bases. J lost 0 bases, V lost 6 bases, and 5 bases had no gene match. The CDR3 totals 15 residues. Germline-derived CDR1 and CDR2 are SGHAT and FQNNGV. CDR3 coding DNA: TGTGCCAGCAGTCCCGCTAGCGGGGGCTCCTACGAGCAGTACTTC. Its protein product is CASSPASGGSYEQYF.

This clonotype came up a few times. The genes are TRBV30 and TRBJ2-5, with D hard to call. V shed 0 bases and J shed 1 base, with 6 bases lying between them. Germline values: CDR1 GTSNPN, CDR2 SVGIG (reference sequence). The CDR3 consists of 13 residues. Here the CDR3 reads CAWSVHSQETQYF. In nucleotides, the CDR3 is TGTGCCTGGAGTGTACACAGCCAAGAGACCCAGTACTTC.

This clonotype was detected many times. The CDR3 DNA reads as TGTGCCAGCAGTTTTAGAGTCTCAGCGTCCTACGAGCAGTACTTC. This encodes CASSFRVSASYEQYF. This chain links TRBV12-3 or TRBV12-4 with TRBJ2-7; D unclear. CDR3 length: 15 amino acids. V was pared by 3 bases and J by 1 base, with 13 bases between.

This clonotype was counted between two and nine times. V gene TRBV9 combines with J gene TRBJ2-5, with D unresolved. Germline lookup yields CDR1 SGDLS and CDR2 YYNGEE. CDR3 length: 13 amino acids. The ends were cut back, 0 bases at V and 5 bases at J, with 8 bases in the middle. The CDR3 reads CASSVEVGETQYF. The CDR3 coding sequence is TGTGCCAGCAGCGTAGAGGTGGGGGAGACCCAGTACTTC.

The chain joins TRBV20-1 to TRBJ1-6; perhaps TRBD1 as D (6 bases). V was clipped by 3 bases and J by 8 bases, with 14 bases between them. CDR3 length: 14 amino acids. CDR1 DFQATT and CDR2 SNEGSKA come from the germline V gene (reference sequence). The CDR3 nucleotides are TGCAGTGCTAGTCTCGGACAGAAGGATTCACCCCTCCACTTT. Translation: CSASLGQKDSPLHF.

As DNA, the CDR3 is TGCAGTGCTAAACTAGCGGGGACCTACGAGCAGTACTTC. Translated, it gives CSAKLAGTYEQYF. This chain joins TRBV20-1 and TRBJ2-7; 10 bases agree with TRBD2. There are 13 residues in the CDR3. After removal of 4 bases from V and 2 bases from J, the junction contained 2 bases not matched to a gene. Germline lookup yields CDR1 DFQATT and CDR2 SNEGSKA (reference sequence).

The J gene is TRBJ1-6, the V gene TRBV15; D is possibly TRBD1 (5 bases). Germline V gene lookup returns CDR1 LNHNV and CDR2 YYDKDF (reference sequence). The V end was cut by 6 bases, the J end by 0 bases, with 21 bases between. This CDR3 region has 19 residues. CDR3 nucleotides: TGTGCCACCAGTTCCCCCCCTTTGAGGGGAGACTCCTATAATTCACCCCTCCACTTT. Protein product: CATSSPPLRGDSYNSPLHF.

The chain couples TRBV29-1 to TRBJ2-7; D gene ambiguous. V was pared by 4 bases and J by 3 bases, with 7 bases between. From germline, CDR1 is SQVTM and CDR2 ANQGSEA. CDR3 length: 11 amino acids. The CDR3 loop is CSVAGNYEQYF. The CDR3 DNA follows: TGCAGCGTTGCGGGCAACTACGAGCAGTACTTC.

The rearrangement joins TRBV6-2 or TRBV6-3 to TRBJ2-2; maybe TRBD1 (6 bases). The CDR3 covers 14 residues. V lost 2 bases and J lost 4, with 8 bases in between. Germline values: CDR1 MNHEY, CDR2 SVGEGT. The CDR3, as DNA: TGTGCCAGCAGTTACGACAGGACCACCGGGGAGCTGTTTTTT. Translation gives CASSYDRTTGELFF.

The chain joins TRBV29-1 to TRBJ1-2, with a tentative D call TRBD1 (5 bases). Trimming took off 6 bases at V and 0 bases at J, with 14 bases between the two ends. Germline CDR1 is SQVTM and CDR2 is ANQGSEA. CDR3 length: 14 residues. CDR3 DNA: TGCAGCGTGGGTCCGGGACCCGCTAACTATGGCTACACCTTC. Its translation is CSVGPGPANYGYTF.

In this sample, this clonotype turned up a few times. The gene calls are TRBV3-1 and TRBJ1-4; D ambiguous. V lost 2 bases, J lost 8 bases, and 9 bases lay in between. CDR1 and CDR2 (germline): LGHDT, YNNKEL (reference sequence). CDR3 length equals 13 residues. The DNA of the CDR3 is TGTGCCAGCAGCCAAATACGCGGGGAAAAACTGTTTTTT. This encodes CASSQIRGEKLFF.

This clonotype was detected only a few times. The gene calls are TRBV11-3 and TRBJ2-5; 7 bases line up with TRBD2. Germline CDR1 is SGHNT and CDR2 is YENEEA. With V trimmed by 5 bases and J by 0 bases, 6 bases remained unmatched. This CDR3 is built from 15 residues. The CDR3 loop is CASSARAGDQETQYF. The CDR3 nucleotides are TGTGCCAGCAGCGCCAGGGCGGGGGACCAAGAGACCCAGTACTTC. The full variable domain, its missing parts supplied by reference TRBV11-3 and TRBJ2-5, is EAGVVQSPRYKIIEKKQPVAFWCNPISGHNTLYWYLQNLGQGPELLIRYENEEAVDDSQLPKDRFSAERLKGVDSTLKIQPAELGDSAVYLCASSARAGDQETQYFGPGTRLLVL.

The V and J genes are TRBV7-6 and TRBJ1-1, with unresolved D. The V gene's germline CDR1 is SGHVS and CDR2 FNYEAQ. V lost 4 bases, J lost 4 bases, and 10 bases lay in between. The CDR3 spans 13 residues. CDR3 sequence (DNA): TGTGCCAGCAGCTCCATGTTCGGCACTGAAGCTTTCTTT. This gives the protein CASSSMFGTEAFF.

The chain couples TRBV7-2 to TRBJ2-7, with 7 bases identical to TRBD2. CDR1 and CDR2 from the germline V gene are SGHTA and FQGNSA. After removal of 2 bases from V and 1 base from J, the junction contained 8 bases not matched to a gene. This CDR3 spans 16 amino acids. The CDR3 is CASSLWGGRVSYEQYF. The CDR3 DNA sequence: TGTGCCAGCAGCTTATGGGGAGGGAGGGTGTCCTACGAGCAGTACTTC.

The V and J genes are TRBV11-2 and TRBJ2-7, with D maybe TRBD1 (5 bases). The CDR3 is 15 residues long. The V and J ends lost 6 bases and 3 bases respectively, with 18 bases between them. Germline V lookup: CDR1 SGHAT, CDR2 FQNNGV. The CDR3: CASSRRQGGIYEQYF. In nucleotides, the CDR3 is TGTGCCAGCAGTCGTCGGCAGGGTGGGATCTACGAGCAGTACTTC.

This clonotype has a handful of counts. The CDR3 sequence: CASRSLTSYEQYF. The CDR3 DNA follows: TGTGCCAGCAGGTCTCTGACTTCCTACGAGCAGTACTTC. The chain links TRBV7-2 to TRBJ2-7; the D is unclear. V gave up 6 bases and J gave up 1 base, with 10 bases separating them. This CDR3 spans 13 amino acids. The germline V gene has CDR1 SGHTA and CDR2 FQGNSA. Together with reference TRBV7-2 and TRBJ2-7, the CDR3 gives the full variable domain: GAGVSQSPSNKVTEKGKDVELRCDPISGHTALYWYRQSLGQGLEFLIYFQGNSAPDKSGLPSDRFSAERTGGSVSTLTIQRTQQEDSAVYLCASRSLTSYEQYFGPGTRLTVT.

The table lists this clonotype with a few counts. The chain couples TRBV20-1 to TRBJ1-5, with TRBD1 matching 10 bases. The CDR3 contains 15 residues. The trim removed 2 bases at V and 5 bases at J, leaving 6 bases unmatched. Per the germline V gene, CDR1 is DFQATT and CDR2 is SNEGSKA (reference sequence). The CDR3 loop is CSARSDRGMYQPQHF. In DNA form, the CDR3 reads TGCAGTGCTAGATCGGACAGGGGGATGTATCAGCCCCAGCATTTT.

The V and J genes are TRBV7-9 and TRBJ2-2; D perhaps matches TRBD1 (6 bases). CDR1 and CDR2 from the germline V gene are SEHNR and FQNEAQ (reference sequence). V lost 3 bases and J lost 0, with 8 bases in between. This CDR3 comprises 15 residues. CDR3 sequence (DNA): TGTGCCAGCAGCTTTGAGGGGGCGAACACCGGGGAGCTGTTTTTT. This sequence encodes CASSFEGANTGELFF.

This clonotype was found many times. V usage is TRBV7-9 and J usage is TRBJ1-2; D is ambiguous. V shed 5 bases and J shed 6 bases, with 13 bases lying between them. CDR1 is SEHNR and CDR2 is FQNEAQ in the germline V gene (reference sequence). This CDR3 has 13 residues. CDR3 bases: TGTGCCAGCAGCGATTCAAATACCCATGGCTACACCTTC. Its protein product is CASSDSNTHGYTF.

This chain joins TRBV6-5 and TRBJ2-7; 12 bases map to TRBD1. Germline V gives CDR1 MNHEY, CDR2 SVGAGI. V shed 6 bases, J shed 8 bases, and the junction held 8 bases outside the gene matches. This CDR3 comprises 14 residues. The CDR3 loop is CASSTRDRGLKQYF. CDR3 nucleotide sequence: TGTGCCAGCAGCACCCGGGACAGGGGGCTAAAGCAGTACTTC.

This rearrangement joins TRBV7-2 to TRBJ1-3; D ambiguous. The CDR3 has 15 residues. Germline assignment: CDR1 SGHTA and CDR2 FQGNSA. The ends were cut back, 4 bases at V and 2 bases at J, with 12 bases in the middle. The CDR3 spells CASSSGPGAGNTIYF. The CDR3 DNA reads TGTGCCAGCAGCTCCGGACCGGGAGCTGGAAACACCATATATTTT.

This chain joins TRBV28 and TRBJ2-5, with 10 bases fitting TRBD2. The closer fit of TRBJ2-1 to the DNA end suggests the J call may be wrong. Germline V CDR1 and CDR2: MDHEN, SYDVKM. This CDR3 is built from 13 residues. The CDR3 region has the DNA TGTGCCAGCCTGGGACTAGCGCGCAATGAGCAGTTCTTC. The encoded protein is CASLGLARNEQFF.

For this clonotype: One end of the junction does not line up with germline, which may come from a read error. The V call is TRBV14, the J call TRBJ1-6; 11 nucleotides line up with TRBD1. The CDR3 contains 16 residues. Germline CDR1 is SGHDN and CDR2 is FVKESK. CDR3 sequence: CASSQGTGGTNSPHHF. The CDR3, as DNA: TGTGCCAGCAGCCAAGGGACAGGGGGCACTAATTCACCCCACCACTTT.

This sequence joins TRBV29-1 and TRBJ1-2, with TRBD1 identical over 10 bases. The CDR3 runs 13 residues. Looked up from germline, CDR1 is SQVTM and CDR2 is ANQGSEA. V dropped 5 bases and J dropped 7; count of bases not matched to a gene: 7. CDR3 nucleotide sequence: TGCAGCGTTCCGGGACAGGGGATGGCTGGCTACACCTTC. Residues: CSVPGQGMAGYTF.

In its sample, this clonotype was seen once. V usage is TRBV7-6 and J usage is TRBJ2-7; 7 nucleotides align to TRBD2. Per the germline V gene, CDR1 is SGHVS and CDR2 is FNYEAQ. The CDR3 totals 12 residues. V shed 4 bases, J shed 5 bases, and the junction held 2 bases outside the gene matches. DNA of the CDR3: TGTGCCAGCAGCTCGCGGGAGCACGAGCAGTACTTC. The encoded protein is CASSSREHEQYF. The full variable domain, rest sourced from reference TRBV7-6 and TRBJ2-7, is GAGVSQSPRYKVTKRGQDVALRCDPISGHVSLYWYRQALGQGPEFLTYFNYEAQQDKSGLPNDRFSAERPEGSISTLTIQRTEQRDSAMYRCASSSREHEQYFGPGTRLTVT.